This T cell receptor beta chain was found in a study of T cells after somatic rescue of genetic block. Germline lookup yields CDR1 LNHDA and CDR2 SQIVND (reference sequence). V shed 7 bases, J shed 3 bases, and the junction held 12 bases outside the gene matches. The CDR3 sequence is 17 residues long. Here immunoSEQ multiplex PCR was the method, and the copy in TCRdb shows in-frame clones only, minus some. The repertoire consists of around 67,000 clones, with 92% occurring once and the leading ten covering around 3%. Sequencing input: peripheral blood mononuclear cells (PBMCs). V gene TRBV19 combines with J gene TRBJ1-2; 12 bases fit TRBD1. This clonotype originated in a man between 40 and 49 years old. This chain's CDR3 is CASNTGTGGVLDYGYTF. As DNA, the CDR3 is TGTGCCAGTAATACCGGGACAGGGGGCGTGTTGGACTATGGCTACACCTTC.